The source of this T cell receptor (beta chain) is a study of T cell responses to AZD1222 COVID-19 vaccine. Study in general: Analyses pooled second doses at about 4 or about 12 weeks. General study results and limits: Repertoires were obtained solely post-peak T cell response. The donors showed a predominance of white British ancestry and of females, with possible underestimation of clonal diversity. The study reported that nearly half of spike-specific TCRs target unmutated variant regions.

Profiled with immunoSEQ multiplex PCR; TCRdb holds only in-frame clones, not every one. The table records about 110,000 clones, roughly 84% of them present only once. A remark on this clone: Its specificity is not known.

The CDR3 has 14 residues. Germline loops: CDR1 SGHTA, CDR2 FQGNSA. Losses at the gene ends were 6 bases for V and 7 bases for J; bases not matched to a gene: 6. Sequenced material: peripheral blood, taken on day 0 of AZD1222 vaccination. The sequence came from an adult in good health. V gene TRBV7-2 combines with J gene TRBJ2-7; 13 bases align to TRBD2. The CDR3 DNA reads TGTGCCAGCAGACTAGCGGGAGGGCCGGGGGAGCAGTACTTC. Translating gives CASRLAGGPGEQYF.